This T cell receptor (beta chain) was retrieved from a study of cytomegalovirus exposure and HLA in healthy donors. At the level of the study: Early released data comprised around 80 million unique TCRs from HLA-typed donors. Study results and caveats: A later analysis linked some 17,000 TCR beta sequences to HLA alleles at 0.05 false discovery rate. When a later analysis was performed, an Asian-associated ancestry cluster reportedly had fewer N-insertions than the approximately 700-donor mean. Analyses of presence/absence relied on an assumption of roughly uniform sequencing depth across donors.

As regards this clone: The antigen is undetermined.

The CDR3 is made up of 17 amino acids. The V and J ends lost 4 bases and 0 bases respectively, with 13 bases between them. Germline CDR1 SGHDN, CDR2 FVKESK. The PCR made use of 60 Vbeta and 13 Jbeta primers. Here immunoSEQ multiplex PCR was the method, and the copy in TCRdb shows in-frame clones only, minus some. The sample has fewer than 120,000 clones, 76% seen once. This receptor was taken from a man aged 25 to 40 in good health and CMV-seropositive. The specimen was PBMCs. The chain has TRBV14 and TRBJ2-6, with a tentative D call TRBD1 (5 bases). CDR3 residues: CASSPSTDSSGANVLTF. As DNA, the CDR3 is TGTGCCAGCAGCCCCTCGACAGATAGCTCTGGGGCCAACGTCCTGACTTTC.